This T cell receptor (beta chain) was identified during a study of CD8 T cells in Susac syndrome. Per germline, CDR1 LGHNA and CDR2 YNFKEQ. The CDR3 has 16 amino acids. Trimming cost V 4 bases and J 0 bases, with 10 bases left between them. TCR beta was sequenced from blood CD8+ and CD4+ T cells. The multiple sclerosis controls were treatment-naive patients with relapsing-remitting disease that was stable or active. RNA, at about 0.5 to 1 ug, was reverse transcribed with random hexamers. By means of immunoSEQ multiplex PCR, TCR beta CDR3 spanning 54 Vbeta and 13 Jbeta underwent amplification. Using its own MiXCR run on the immunoSEQ multiplex PCR reads, TCRdb lists one record per CDR3 protein. The table has about 180,000 distinct CDR3 sequences, approximately 95% seen once. As concerns this clonotype: Its antigen is unidentified.

Study-level results: The study conceded that its TCR sequencing and HLA analysis involved relatively few individuals.

This receptor was identified in a human donor with multiple sclerosis. The V gene is TRBV4-2, the J gene TRBJ1-6; D might be TRBD1 (6 bases). The sequenced sample consisted of CD4+ T cells from PBMCs. In nucleotides, the CDR3 is TGTGCCAGCAGCCTTGACAGGAGCTCCTATAATTCACCCCTCCACTTT. Translated, it gives CASSLDRSSYNSPLHF.